The present entry profiles one TCR beta chain with its context. A TCRbeta library incorporating unique molecular identifiers was prepared. Each CDR3 protein is one row after TCRdb ran MiXCR on the PCR reads. This table has 250,000 to 400,000 distinct CDR3 sequences, around 25% appearing once. This specimen belongs to a study of T-cell reconstitution after alpha-beta-depleted transplantation in children. This sequence originates from a male patient aged 5 to 17 who had a stem cell transplant for acute lymphoblastic leukemia, so the T cells may come from the graft donor. Sequencing used PBMCs, mostly from graft donor cells, obtained 180 days after TCRalphabeta/CD19-depleted stem cell transplant.

CDR3 region: CAISLEASITLYNEQFF. CDR3 nucleotides: TGTGCCATCAGTTTAGAGGCTAGCATAACCCTATACAATGAGCAGTTCTTC. The chain carries TRBV10-3 and TRBJ2-1, with D perhaps matching TRBD2 (5 bases). This CDR3 spans 17 amino acids. Germline-derived CDR1 and CDR2 are ENHRY and SYGVKD. V lost 5 bases and J 4 bases, leaving 21 bases between the germline ends.